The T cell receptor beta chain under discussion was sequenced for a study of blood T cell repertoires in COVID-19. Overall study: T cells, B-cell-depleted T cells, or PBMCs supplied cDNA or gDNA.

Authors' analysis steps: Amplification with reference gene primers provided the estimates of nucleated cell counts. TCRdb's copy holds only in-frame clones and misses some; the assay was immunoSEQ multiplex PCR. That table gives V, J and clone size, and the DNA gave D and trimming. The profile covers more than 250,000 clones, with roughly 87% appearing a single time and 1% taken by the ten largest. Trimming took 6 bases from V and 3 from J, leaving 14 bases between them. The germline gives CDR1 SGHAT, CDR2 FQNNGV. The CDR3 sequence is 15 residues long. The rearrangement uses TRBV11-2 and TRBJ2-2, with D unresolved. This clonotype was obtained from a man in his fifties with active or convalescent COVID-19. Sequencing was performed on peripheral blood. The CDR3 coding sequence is TGTGCCAGCAGTTCTTCTCCTCCAGACACCGGGGAGCTGTTTTTT. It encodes CASSSSPPDTGELFF.